This section outlines one TCR beta chain sequence together with its context. The antigen is not known. This table comes from immunoSEQ multiplex PCR, and its TCRdb copy is limited to in-frame clones, with some not included. Here the sample spans approximately 130,000 clones, 70% to 90% being singletons. In germline, CDR1 is SGHAT, CDR2 FQDESV (reference sequence). Trimming took off 5 bases at V and 4 bases at J, with 20 bases between the two ends. This CDR3 comprises 16 residues. This sample is part of a study of T cell responses to AZD1222 COVID-19 vaccine. Points from the study as a whole: Among those given AZD1222, only five to seven were seropositive at baseline. Unmutated variant regions are reportedly the target of nearly half of TCRs that are spike-specific. Donors were largely white British and mainly female; clonal diversity was possibly underestimated.

The clonotype comes from an adult in good health. Sequenced here: peripheral blood, sampled on day 0 of AZD1222 vaccination. V usage is TRBV11-1 and J usage is TRBJ1-1, with a possible D match to TRBD1 (6 bases). The CDR3 coding sequence is TGTGCCAGCAGCCACGGACAGCCTCGGGGAAGCACTGAAGCTTTCTTT. Encoded protein: CASSHGQPRGSTEAFF.